Presented here are 10 T cell receptor beta chains from one specimen sequenced in a study of OX40 agonist ivuxolimab in advanced cancers. The method was immunoSEQ multiplex PCR; TCRdb's version includes in-frame clones alone and lacks a portion of them. The sample lists around 53,000 clones; about four fifths were seen once. This specimen consisted of CD4+ or CD8+ T cells sorted from blood, obtained in a trial of the OX40 agonist ivuxolimab. The receptors were sampled from an adult with an advanced solid tumor such as melanoma, head and neck, liver or kidney cancer.

This CDR3 reads CAWSPSRLAGNIQYF. The CDR3, as DNA: TGTGCCTGGAGTCCCTCCCGACTAGCTGGAAACATTCAGTACTTC. The chain employs TRBV30 and TRBJ2-4; 7 nucleotides agree with TRBD2. The CDR3 is 15 amino acids. CDR1 GTSNPN and CDR2 SVGIG come from the germline V gene (reference sequence). The ends lost 2 bases at V and 6 bases at J; junction bases unmatched: 10.

J is TRBJ2-7 and V is TRBV5-1; no reliable D call. Germline V gives CDR1 SGHRS, CDR2 YFSETQ. The CDR3 is made up of 12 amino acids. The V end was cut by 0 bases, the J end by 9 bases, with 10 bases between. CDR3 DNA: TGCGCCAGCAGCTTGGAGACCCCGAGGCAGTACTTC. Translated: CASSLETPRQYF.

This clone was seen a handful of times. The chain has TRBV21-1 and TRBJ2-1; TRBD2, the D gene given by the table, was not confirmed from the DNA. TRBV21-1 constitutes a pseudogene. The CDR3 has 11 residues. CDR3 sequence (DNA): TGTGCCAGCAGCAAAGTAGAGGAGCAGTTCTTC. Its translation is CASSKVEEQFF.

The rearrangement links TRBV18 to TRBJ2-7; possibly TRBD2 for D (5 bases). Trimming stripped 3 bases from V and 0 bases from J, with 6 bases between. The CDR3 spans 13 residues. Germline CDR1 reads KGHSH; CDR2 reads LQKENI. The CDR3 loop is CASSPAGSYEQYF. The CDR3 DNA reads TGTGCCAGCTCACCTGCGGGCTCCTACGAGCAGTACTTC.

V gene TRBV18 combines with J gene TRBJ1-6, with 8 bases identical to TRBD1. This CDR3 contains 14 residues. Germline trimming cut 4 bases from V and 5 bases from J; bases unmatched to any gene: 1. CDR1 is KGHSH, CDR2 LQKENI, per germline. The CDR3 DNA reads TGTGCCAGCTCACAGGACAGGGATAATTCACCCCTCCACTTT. Translating it yields CASSQDRDNSPLHF.

Only a few counts were recorded for this clone. V is TRBV27 and J is TRBJ2-1; D call uncertain. Germline CDR1 is MNHEY and CDR2 is SMNVEV (reference sequence). V was pared by 5 bases and J by 0 bases, with 11 bases between. The CDR3 contains 15 residues. The CDR3 protein is CASSQEQSSYNEQFF. DNA of the CDR3: TGTGCCAGCAGTCAGGAACAGAGCTCCTACAATGAGCAGTTCTTC.

V and J are TRBV9 and TRBJ2-5; 9 positions agree with TRBD2. Germline V gives CDR1 SGDLS, CDR2 YYNGEE. This CDR3 has 15 residues. The V and J ends lost 3 bases and 7 bases, in that order; junction bases with no gene match: 10. CDR3 protein: CASSGMRGGRRTQYF. Here the CDR3 DNA reads TGTGCCAGCAGCGGGATGCGGGGGGGTCGTAGGACCCAGTACTTC. Full variable domain (remainder filled in from reference TRBV9 and TRBJ2-5): DSGVTQTPKHLITATGQRVTLRCSPRSGDLSVYWYQQSLDQGLQFLIQYYNGEERAKGNILERFSAQQFPDLHSELNLSSLELGDSALYFCASSGMRGGRRTQYFGPGTRLLVL.

The chain combines TRBV6-6 with TRBJ1-1; TRBD1 matches 7 bases. The CDR3 covers 14 residues. Germline V gene data show CDR1 as MNHNY and CDR2 as SVGAGI (reference sequence). Trimming removed 7 bases from V and 1 base from J; junction bases left unmatched: 6. The CDR3: CASNWDSRNTEAFF. The CDR3 nucleotides are TGTGCCAGCAATTGGGACAGCCGGAACACTGAAGCTTTCTTT.

The J gene is TRBJ1-2, the V gene TRBV29-1; D may be TRBD1 (6 bases). The CDR3 extends over 11 amino acids. Germline CDR1 is SQVTM and CDR2 is ANQGSEA. Trimming took off 5 bases at V and 2 bases at J, with 6 bases between the two ends. CDR3 residues: CSVQGNYGYTF. The DNA for the CDR3 is TGCAGCGTTCAGGGGAACTATGGCTACACCTTC.

The chain joins TRBV30 to TRBJ2-1, with D perhaps given as TRBD1 or TRBD2 (5 bases each). The length of the CDR3 is 14 residues. Germline assignment: CDR1 GTSNPN and CDR2 SVGIG (reference sequence). V gave up 5 bases and J gave up 3 bases, with 14 bases separating them. CDR3 protein: CAWGGVNFYNEQFF. The CDR3 DNA is TGTGCCTGGGGGGGTGTAAACTTCTACAATGAGCAGTTCTTC. The whole variable domain, remainder taken from reference TRBV30 and TRBJ2-1, is SQTIHQWPATLVQPVGSPLSLECTVEGTSNPNLYWYRQAAGRGLQLLFYSVGIGQISSEVPQNLSASRPQDRQFILSSKKLLLSDSGFYLCAWGGVNFYNEQFFGPGTRLTVL.